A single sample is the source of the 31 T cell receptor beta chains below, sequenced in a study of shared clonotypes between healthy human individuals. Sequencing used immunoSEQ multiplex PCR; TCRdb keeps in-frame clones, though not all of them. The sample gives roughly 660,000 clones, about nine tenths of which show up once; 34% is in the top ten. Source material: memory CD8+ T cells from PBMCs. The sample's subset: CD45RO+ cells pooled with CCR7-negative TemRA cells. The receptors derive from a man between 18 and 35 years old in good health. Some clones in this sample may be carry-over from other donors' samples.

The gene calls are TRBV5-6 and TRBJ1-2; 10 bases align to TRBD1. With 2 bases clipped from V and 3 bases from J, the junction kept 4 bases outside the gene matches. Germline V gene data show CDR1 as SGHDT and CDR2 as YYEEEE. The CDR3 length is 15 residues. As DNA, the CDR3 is TGTGCCAGCAGCTTCGGGACAGGGGCCCACTATGGCTACACCTTC. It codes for CASSFGTGAHYGYTF.

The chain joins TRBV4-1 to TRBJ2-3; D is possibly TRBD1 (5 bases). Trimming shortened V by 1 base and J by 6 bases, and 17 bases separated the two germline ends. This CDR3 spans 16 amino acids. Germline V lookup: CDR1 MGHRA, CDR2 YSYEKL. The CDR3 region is CASSQVPHRLGDTQYF. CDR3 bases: TGCGCCAGCAGCCAAGTCCCCCACAGGCTAGGTGATACGCAGTATTTT.

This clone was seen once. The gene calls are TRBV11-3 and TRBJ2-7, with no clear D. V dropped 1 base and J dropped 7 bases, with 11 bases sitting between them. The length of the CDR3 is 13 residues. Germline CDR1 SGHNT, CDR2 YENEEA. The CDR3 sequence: CASSLGLASEQYF. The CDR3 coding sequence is TGTGCCAGCAGCTTAGGGCTGGCCTCTGAGCAGTACTTC.

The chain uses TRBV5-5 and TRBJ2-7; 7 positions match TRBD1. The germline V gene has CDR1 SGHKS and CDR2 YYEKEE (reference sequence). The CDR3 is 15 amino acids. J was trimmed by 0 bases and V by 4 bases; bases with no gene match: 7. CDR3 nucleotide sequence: TGTGCCAGCAGCCACTCTAGGGACAGCTCCTACGAGCAGTACTTC. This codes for CASSHSRDSSYEQYF.

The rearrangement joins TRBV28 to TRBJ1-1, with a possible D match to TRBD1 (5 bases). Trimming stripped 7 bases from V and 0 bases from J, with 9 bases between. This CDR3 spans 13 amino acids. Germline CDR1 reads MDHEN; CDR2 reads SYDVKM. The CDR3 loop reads CASTRGMNTEAFF. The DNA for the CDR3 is TGTGCCAGCACCCGGGGGATGAACACTGAAGCTTTCTTT.

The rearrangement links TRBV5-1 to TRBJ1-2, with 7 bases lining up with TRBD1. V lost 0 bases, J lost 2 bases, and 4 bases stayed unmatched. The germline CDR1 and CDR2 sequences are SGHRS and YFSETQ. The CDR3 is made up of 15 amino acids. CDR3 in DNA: TGCGCCAGCAGCTTGGTTTCAGGGGGAAACTATGGCTACACCTTC. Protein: CASSLVSGGNYGYTF.

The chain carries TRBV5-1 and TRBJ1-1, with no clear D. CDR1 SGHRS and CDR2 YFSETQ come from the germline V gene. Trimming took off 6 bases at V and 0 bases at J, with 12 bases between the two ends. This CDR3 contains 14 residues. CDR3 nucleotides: TGCGCCAGCAAACGTCCGGACTTGAACACTGAAGCTTTCTTT. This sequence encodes CASKRPDLNTEAFF.

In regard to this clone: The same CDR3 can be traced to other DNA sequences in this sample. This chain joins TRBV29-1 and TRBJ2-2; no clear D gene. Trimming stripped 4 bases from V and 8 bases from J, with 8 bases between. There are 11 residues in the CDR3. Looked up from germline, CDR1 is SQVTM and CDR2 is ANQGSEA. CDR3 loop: CSVARTGELFF. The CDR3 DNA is TGCAGCGTTGCCCGCACTGGGGAGCTGTTTTTT.

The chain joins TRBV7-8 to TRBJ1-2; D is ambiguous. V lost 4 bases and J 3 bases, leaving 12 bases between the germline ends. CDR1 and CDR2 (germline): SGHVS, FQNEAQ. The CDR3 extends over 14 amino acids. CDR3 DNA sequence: TGTGCCAGCAGCTCTCTCCGGGTTGACTATGGCTACACCTTC. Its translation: CASSSLRVDYGYTF.

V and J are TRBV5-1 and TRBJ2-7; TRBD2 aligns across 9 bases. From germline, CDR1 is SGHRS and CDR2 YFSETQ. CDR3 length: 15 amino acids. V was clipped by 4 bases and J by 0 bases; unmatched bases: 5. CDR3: CASSPTSGSSYEQYF. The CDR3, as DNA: TGCGCCAGCAGCCCGACTAGCGGTAGCTCCTACGAGCAGTACTTC. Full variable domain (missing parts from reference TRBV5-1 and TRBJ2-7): KAGVTQTPRYLIKTRGQQVTLSCSPISGHRSVSWYQQTPGQGLQFLFEYFSETQRNKGNFPGRFSGRQFSNSRSEMNVSTLELGDSALYLCASSPTSGSSYEQYFGPGTRLTVT.

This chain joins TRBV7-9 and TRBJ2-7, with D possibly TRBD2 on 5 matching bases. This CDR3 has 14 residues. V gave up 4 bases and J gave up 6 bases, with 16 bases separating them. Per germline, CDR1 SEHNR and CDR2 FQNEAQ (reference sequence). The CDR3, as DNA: TGTGCCAGCAGCTCCCTCGATGAGGGCGGCGAGCAGTACTTC. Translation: CASSSLDEGGEQYF.

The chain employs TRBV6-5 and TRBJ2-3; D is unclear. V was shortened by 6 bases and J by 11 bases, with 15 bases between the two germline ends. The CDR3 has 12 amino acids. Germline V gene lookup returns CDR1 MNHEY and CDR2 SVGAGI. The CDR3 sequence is CASSDGQTRQYF. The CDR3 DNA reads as TGTGCCAGCAGCGATGGCCAGACGCGGCAGTATTTT.

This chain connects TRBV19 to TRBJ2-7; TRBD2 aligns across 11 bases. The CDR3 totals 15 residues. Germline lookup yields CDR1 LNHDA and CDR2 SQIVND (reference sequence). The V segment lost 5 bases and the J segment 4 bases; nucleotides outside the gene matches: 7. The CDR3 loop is CASSRLAGRLYEQYF. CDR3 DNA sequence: TGTGCCAGTAGTCGACTAGCGGGAAGGCTGTACGAGCAGTACTTC.

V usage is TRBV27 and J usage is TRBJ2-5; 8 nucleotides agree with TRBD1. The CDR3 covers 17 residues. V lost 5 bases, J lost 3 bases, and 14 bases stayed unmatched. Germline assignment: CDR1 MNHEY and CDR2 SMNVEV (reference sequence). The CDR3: CASSPTRQGLFEETQYF. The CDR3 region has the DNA TGTGCCAGCAGTCCAACCCGACAGGGGTTATTCGAAGAGACCCAGTACTTC.

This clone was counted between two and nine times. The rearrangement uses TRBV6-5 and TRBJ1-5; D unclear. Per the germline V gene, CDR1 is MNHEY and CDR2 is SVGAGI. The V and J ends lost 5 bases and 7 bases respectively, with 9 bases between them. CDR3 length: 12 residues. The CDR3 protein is CASSPRGQPQHF. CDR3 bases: TGTGCCAGCAGTCCCCGAGGGCAGCCCCAGCATTTT.

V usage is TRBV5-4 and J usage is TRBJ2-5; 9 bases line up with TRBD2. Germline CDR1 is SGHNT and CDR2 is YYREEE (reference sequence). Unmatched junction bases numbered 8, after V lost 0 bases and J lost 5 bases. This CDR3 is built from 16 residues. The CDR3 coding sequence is TGTGCCAGCAGCTTGGCGGTAGCGGGAGTTGATGAGACCCAGTACTTC. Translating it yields CASSLAVAGVDETQYF.

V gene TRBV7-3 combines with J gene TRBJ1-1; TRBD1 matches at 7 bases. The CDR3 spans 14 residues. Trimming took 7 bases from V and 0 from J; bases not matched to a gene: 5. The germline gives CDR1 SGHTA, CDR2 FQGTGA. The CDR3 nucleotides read TGTGCCAGCAAGGGGACAGCTATGAACACTGAAGCTTTCTTT. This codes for CASKGTAMNTEAFF.

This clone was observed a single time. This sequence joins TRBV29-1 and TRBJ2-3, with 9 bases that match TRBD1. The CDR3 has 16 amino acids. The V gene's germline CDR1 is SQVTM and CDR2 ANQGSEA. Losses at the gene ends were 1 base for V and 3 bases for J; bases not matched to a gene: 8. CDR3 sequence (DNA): TGCAGCGTTGAAGCTGGACAGGGGAGGAGGACAGATACGCAGTATTTT. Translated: CSVEAGQGRRTDTQYF.

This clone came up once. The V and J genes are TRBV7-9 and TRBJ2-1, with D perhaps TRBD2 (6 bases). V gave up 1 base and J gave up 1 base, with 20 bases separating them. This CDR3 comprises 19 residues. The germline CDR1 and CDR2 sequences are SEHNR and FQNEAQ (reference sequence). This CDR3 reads CASSLGSEGRASSYNEQFF. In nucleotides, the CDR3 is TGTGCCAGCAGCTTAGGTTCGGAGGGCCGGGCCAGTTCCTACAATGAGCAGTTCTTC.

The DNA for the CDR3 is TGTGCCAGCAGTTACTGGGCGGGAGATGGCGGTGAGCAGTTCTTC. Residues: CASSYWAGDGGEQFF. The rearrangement joins TRBV6-5 to TRBJ2-1; 7 positions agree with TRBD2. The germline V gene has CDR1 MNHEY and CDR2 SVGAGI. The CDR3 length is 15 residues. V lost 1 base to trimming and J lost 9 bases; unmatched junction nucleotides: 9.

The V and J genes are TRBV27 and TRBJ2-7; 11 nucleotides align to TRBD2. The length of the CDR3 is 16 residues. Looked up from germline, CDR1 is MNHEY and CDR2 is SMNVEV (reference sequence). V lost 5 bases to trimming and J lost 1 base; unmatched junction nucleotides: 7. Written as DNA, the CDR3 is TGTGCCAGCAGTCCAACGACTAGCGGGACATCCTACGAGCAGTACTTC. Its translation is CASSPTTSGTSYEQYF.

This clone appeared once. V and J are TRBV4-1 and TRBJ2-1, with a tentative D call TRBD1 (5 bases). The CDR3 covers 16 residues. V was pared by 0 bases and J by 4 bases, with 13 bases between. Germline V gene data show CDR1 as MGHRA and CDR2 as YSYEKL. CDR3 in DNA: TGCGCCAGCAGCCAAGAGCAGGGCCCTCCTTACAATGAGCAGTTCTTC. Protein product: CASSQEQGPPYNEQFF.

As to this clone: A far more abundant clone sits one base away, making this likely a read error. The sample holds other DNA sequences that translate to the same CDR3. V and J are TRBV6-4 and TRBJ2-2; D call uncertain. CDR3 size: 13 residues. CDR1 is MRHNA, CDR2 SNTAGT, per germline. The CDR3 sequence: CASSDSDTGELFF. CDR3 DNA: TGTGCCAGTAGTGACTCGGACACCGGGGAGCTGTTTTTT.

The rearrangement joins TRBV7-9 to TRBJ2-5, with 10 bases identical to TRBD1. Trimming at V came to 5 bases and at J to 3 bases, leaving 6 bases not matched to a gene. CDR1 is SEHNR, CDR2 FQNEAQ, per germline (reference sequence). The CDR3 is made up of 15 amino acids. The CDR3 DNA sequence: TGTGCCAGCAGCCCCCGGACAGGGGGGAAAGAGACCCAGTACTTC. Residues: CASSPRTGGKETQYF. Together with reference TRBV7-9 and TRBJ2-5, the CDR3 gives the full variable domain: DTGVSQNPRHKITKRGQNVTFRCDPISEHNRLYWYRQTLGQGPEFLTYFQNEAQLEKSRLLSDRFSAERPKGSFSTLEIQRTEQGDSAMYLCASSPRTGGKETQYFGPGTRLLVL.

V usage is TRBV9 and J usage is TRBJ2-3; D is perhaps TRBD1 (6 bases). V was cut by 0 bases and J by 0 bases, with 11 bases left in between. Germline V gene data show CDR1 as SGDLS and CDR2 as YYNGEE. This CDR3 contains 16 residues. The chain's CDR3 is CASSVEGGSSTDTQYF. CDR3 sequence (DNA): TGTGCCAGCAGCGTAGAAGGGGGTTCTAGCACAGATACGCAGTATTTT.

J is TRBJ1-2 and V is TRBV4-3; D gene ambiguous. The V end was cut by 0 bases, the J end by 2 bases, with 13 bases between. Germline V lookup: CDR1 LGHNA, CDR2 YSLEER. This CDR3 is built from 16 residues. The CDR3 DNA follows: TGCGCCAGCAGCCAAGATATCTCCCCCCCCAACTATGGCTACACCTTC. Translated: CASSQDISPPNYGYTF.

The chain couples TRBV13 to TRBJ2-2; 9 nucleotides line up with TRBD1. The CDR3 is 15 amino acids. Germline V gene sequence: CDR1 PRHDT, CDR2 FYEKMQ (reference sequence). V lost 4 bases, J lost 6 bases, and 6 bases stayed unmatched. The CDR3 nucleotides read TGTGCCAGCAGCTCCGGGACAGGGATCTCCGGGGAGCTGTTTTTT. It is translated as CASSSGTGISGELFF.

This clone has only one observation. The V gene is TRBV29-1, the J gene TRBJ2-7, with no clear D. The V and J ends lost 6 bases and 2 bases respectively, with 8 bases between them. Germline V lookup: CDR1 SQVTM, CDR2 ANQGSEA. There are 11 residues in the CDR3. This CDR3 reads CSVTTPYEQYF. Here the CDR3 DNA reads TGCAGCGTCACAACACCCTACGAGCAGTACTTC.

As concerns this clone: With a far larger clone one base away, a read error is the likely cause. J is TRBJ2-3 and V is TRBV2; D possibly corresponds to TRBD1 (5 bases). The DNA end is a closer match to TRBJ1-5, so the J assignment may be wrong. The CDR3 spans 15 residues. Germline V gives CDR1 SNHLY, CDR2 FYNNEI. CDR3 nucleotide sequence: TGTGCCAGCAGTCCCGGGACTAGCAGCACAGATACGCAGCATTTT. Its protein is CASSPGTSSTDTQHF.

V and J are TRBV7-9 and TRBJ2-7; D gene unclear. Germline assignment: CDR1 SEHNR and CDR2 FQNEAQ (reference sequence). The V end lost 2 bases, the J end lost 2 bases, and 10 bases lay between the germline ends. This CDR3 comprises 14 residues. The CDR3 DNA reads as TGTGCCAGCAGCTTATTCAGTTCCCCCTACGAGCAGTACTTC. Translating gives CASSLFSSPYEQYF.

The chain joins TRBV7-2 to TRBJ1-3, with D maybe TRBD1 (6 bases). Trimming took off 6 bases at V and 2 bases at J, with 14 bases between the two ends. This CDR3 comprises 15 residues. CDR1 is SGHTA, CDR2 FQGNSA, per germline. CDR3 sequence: CASSRGQTPGNTIYF. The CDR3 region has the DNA TGTGCCAGCAGTCGCGGACAGACCCCTGGAAACACCATATATTTT.